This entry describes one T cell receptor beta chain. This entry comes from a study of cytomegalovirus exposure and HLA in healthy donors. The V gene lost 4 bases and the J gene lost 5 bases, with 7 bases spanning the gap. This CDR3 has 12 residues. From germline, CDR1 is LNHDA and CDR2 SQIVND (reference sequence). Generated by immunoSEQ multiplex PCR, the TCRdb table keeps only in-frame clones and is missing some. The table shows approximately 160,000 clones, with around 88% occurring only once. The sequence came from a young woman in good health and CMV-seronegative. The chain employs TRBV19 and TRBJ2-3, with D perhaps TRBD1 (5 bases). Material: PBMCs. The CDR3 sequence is CASSRGRDTQYF. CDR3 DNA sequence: TGTGCCAGTAGTAGGGGCCGAGATACGCAGTATTTT.